This entry features one T cell receptor (beta chain) sequence. This clone was seen a single time. No cognate antigen has been identified for it. Base qualities were left out, and no much larger clone turns up one base away. TCRbeta CDR3 regions were amplified from genomic DNA by means of the immunoSEQ Assay, a bias-controlled multiplex PCR. For the original study's pipeline: Within the assay, amplification of reference gene primers was used to estimate how many nucleated cells each sample contained. To quantify the absolute abundance of each unique TCRbeta CDR3 rearrangement, sequence reads were collapsed and filtered. Productive Simpson clonality was computed per sample as the square root of Simpson's diversity index over productive rearrangements. As stored in TCRdb, this immuneACCESS dataset retains in-frame rearrangements with V and J assigned. A fraction of the clones does not appear; measured against another copy, unresolved V genes explain less than half of the discrepancy, and the remainder lacks a known reason. V, J and clone size were drawn from that table, and D and trimming were deduced from the DNA. The sample table holds about 100,000 clones, of which 75% to 85% were seen once. In total, the top ten clones hold around 4.8% of the sample.

These data originate in a study of blood T cell repertoires in COVID-19 (TCRdb year 2020). Describing the broader study: Collaborator samples came from the United States, Italy and Spain and covered acute and convalescent phases of COVID-19. The repertoires were released in a freely available public database meant as a resource for research on the immune response to SARS-CoV-2. Sample metadata almost always included a de-identified subject ID, COVID-19 status, age in years and sex. Subjects who had been exposed to COVID-19, were actively infected with it, or had recovered from it provided the deeply sampled blood TCRbeta repertoires that made up the dataset. The prospective study material was composed of cDNA or gDNA derived from T cells, B-cell-depleted T cells, or PBMCs. The samples were drawn from the first 160 participants of the ongoing ImmuneRACE study and from over 950 subjects provided by 6 global collaborators. Where available, HLA class I and class II types were taken from metadata supplied by the sample provider and were not determined by assay-based typing.

General findings and caveats noted by the study authors: The quantity of clinical and demographic metadata differed by source and by participant and was supplied without curation.

Its CDR3 holds 13 amino acids, cysteine through phenylalanine. CDR3 DNA is the only sequence kept; it has 39 bases, read in frame from the first base. Germline trimming amounts to 6 bases on V and 4 bases on J, with 1 as the count of junction bases outside the gene matches. CDR1 and CDR2 are read off the germline V gene as ENHRY and SYGVKD. One collaborating source in Seattle enrolled patients during active infection and followed them longitudinally through the course of disease. Collaborating institutions collected whole blood in K2EDTA tubes following their own protocols. For TCRbeta analysis, collaborators shipped samples as frozen whole blood, isolated PBMCs, or DNA extracted from either of those sample types.

This sequence was found in an elderly man with COVID-19, enrolled during active disease. The chain employs TRBV10-3 and TRBJ1-3; 9 bases in the junction line up with TRBD1. What was sequenced was peripheral blood. The base sequence is TGTGCCATCAGCGGACAGGGGGGAAACACCATATATTTT. This codes for CAISGQGGNTIYF.